This T cell receptor beta chain comes out of a study of cytomegalovirus exposure and HLA in healthy donors. About the research overall: The same platform was used for the 110 or so validation repertoires as for the approximately 720 first-cohort repertoires, as reported in a later analysis.

Trimming removed 4 bases from V and 9 bases from J; junction bases left unmatched: 12. This CDR3 has 17 amino acids. CDR1 SGDLS and CDR2 YYNGEE come from the germline V gene. Generated by immunoSEQ multiplex PCR, the TCRdb table keeps only in-frame clones and is missing some. Altogether about 160,000 clones are present, around nine tenths being singletons, with the ten largest covering 10% to 13%. Study-level findings and limits: Cytomegalovirus status was reportedly diagnosed by the classifier with high sensitivity and specificity. The listing of fewer than 200 TCR beta chains classed them as cytomegalovirus-associated.

The donors belonged to the 120-subject validation cohort, separate from the roughly 670-subject first cohort. Concerning this clone itself: The antigen remains unidentified.

The chain links TRBV9 to TRBJ2-1, with TRBD2 matching 14 bases. The specimen was PBMCs. The receptor's source is a woman in her late teens or twenties in good health and CMV-seropositive. CDR3 loop: CASSIYFGLAGGGEQFF. The CDR3 DNA sequence: TGTGCCAGCAGCATTTACTTTGGACTAGCGGGAGGTGGTGAGCAGTTCTTC.